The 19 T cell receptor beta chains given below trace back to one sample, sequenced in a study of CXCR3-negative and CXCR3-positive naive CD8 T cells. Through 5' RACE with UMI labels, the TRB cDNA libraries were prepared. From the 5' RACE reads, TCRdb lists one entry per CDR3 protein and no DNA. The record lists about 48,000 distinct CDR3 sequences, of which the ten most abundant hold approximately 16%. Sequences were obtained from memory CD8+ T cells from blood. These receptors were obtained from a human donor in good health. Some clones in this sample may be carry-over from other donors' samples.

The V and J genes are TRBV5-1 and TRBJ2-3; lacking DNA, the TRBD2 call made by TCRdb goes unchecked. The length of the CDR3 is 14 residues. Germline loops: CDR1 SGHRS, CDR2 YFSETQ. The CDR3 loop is CASTAAGIQDTQYF.

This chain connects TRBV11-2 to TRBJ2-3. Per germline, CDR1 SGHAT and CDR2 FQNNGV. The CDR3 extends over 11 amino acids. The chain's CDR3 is CASSFADTQYF. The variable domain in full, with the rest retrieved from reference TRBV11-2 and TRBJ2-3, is EAGVAQSPRYKIIEKRQSVAFWCNPISGHATLYWYQQILGQGPKLLIQFQNNGVVDDSQLPKDRFSAERLKGVDSTLKIQPAKLEDSAVYLCASSFADTQYFGPGTRLTVL.

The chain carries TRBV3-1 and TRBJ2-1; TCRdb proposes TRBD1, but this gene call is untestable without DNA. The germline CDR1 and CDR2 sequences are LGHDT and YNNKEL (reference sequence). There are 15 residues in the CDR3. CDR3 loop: CASSHEGGPVNEQFF.

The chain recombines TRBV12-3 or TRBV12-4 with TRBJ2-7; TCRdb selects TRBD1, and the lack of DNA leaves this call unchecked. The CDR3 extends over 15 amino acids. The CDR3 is CASSLYRAGSYEQYF.

CDR3 sequence reads: CASSSWSWTINEQYF. J is TRBJ2-7 and V is TRBV21-1. TRBV21-1 is termed a pseudogene. CDR3 length: 15 amino acids.

CDR3: CSARVPWRANRGGTDTQYF. V gene TRBV20-1 combines with J gene TRBJ2-3; the TCRdb call, TRBD2, lacks DNA for checking. Per the germline V gene, CDR1 is DFQATT and CDR2 is SNEGSKA (reference sequence). This CDR3 comprises 19 residues.

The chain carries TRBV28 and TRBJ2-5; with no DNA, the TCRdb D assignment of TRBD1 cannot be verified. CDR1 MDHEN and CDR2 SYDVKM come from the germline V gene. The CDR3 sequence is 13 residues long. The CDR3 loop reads CASSRGFGETQYF.

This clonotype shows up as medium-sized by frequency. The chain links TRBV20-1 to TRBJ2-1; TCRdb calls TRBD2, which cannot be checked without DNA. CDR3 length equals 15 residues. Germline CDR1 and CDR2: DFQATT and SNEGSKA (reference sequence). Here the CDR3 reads CSARDIAGEDNEQFF.

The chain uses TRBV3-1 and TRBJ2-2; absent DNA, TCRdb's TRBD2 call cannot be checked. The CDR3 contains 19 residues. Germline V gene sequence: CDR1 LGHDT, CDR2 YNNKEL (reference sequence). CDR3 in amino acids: CASSQALGGINANTGELFF.

The CDR3 spells CASSLSGGGFTDTQYF. The J gene is TRBJ2-3, the V gene TRBV9; TCRdb's assignment of TRBD1 cannot be checked, as there is no DNA. Germline CDR1 reads SGDLS; CDR2 reads YYNGEE. The CDR3 has 16 amino acids.

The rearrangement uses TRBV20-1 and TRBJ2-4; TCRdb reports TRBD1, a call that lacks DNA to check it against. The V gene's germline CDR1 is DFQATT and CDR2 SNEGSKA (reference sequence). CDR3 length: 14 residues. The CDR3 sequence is CSAREGRGKNIQYF.

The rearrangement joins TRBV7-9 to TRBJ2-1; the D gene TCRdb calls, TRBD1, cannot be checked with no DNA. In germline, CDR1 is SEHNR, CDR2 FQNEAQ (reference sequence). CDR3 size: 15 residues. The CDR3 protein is CASSHRDATYNEQFF.

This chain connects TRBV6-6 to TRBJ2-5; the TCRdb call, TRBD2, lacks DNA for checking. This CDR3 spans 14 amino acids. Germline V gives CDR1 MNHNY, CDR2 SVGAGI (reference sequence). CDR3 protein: CASSLEGPPGTQYF.

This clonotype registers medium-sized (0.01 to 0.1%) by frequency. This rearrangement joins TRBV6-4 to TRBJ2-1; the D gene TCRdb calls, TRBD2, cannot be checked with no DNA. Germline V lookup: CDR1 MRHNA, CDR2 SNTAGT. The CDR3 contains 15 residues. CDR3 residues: CASSPSGGSTDEQFF.

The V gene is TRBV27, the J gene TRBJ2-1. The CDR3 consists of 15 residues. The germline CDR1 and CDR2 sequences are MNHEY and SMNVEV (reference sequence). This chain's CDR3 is CASSFLGGSYNEQSF.

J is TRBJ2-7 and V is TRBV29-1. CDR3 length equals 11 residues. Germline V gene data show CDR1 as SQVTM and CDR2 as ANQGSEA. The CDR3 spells CSVESAYEQYF.

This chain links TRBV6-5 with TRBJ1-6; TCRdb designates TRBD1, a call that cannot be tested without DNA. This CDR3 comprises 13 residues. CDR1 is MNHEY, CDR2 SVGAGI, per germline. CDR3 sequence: CASSYSSAGPLHF.

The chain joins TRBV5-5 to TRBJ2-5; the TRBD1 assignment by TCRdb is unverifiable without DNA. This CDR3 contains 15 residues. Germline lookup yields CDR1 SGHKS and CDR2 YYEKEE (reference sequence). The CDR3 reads CASSGSTGAGETQYF.

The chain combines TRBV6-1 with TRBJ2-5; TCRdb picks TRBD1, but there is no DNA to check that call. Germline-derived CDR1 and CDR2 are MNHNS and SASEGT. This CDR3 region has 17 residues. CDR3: CASSAGQGVSWEETQYF.